The rows below give T cell receptor beta chains drawn from one sample of a study of blood T cell repertoires in COVID-19. TCRdb keeps only in-frame clones here, not all; method: immunoSEQ multiplex PCR. Of around 55,000 clones listed, about 90% are singletons. Material: peripheral blood. These receptor sequences come from a man in his 60s with active COVID-19. CDR3s include the opening cysteine and the closing phenylalanine or tryptophan. A D gene is named only where the DNA matches it firmly. The size entry is marked missing in some rows and otherwise reads once, few, many or a size class.

CDR3aa | CDR3nt | v_gene | abundance | j_gene | d_gene
CASSESGYTEAFF | TGTGCCAGCAGTGAATCAGGGTACACTGAAGCTTTCTTT | TRBV25-1 | - | TRBJ1-1 | -
CASSLNQGGDTQYF | TGTGCCAGCAGCCTGAACCAGGGAGGGGATACGCAGTATTTT | TRBV7-3 | - | TRBJ2-3 | TRBD2
CASTRDYRYEQYF | TGTGCCAGCACCAGGGACTATCGCTACGAGCAGTACTTC | TRBV11-2 | - | TRBJ2-7 | TRBD2
CASSVDMGGPGNEQFF | TGTGCCAGCAGCGTAGACATGGGAGGGCCTGGTAATGAGCAGTTCTTC | TRBV9 | - | TRBJ2-1 | TRBD2
CASSSLAGGGNEQFF | TGCGCCAGCAGTTCACTAGCGGGAGGTGGCAATGAGCAGTTCTTC | TRBV5-1 | once | TRBJ2-1 | TRBD2
CASSHGTGFGNTEAFF | TGTGCCAGCAGCCACGGGACAGGCTTTGGGAACACTGAAGCTTTCTTT | TRBV11-3 | - | TRBJ1-1 | TRBD1
CASSTTGTDTQYF | TGTGCCAGCAGTACTACAGGGACAGATACGCAGTATTTT | TRBV6-5 | - | TRBJ2-3 | -
CASSSGSGNTIYF | TGTGCCAGCAGCTCGGGCTCTGGAAACACCATATATTTT | TRBV7-3 | - | TRBJ1-3 | -
CASSQDWRTSSDNEQFF | TGTGCCAGCAGCCAAGATTGGCGGACTAGCAGCGACAATGAGCAGTTCTTC | TRBV3-1/TRBV3-2 | - | TRBJ2-1 | TRBD2
CSVGTGTTYEQYF | TGCAGCGTGGGGACAGGGACAACCTACGAGCAGTACTTC | TRBV29-1 | - | TRBJ2-7 | TRBD1